This T cell receptor beta chain was captured by sequencing in a study of cytotoxic CD8 clonotypes in ibrutinib-treated CLL. General study findings and limits: Clonality went up at the time of ibrutinib response, stayed stable in sustained remission, and later dropped back toward its baseline level at progression.

Generated by immunoSEQ multiplex PCR, the TCRdb table keeps only in-frame clones and is missing some. This sample has about 300,000 clones, with more than 70% found just once. To note about this clone: What it recognizes is unknown.

CDR3 length: 15 residues. Trimming removed 0 bases from V and 8 bases from J; junction bases left unmatched: 7. The germline gives CDR1 SGHRS, CDR2 YFSETQ. This TCR was sampled from a human donor with chronic lymphocytic leukemia. The chain couples TRBV5-1 to TRBJ1-4, with 7 bases matching TRBD1. The sample was PBMCs, taken at disease progression, from a patient treated with ibrutinib. This CDR3 reads CASSLAGRGEEKLFF. The CDR3 DNA reads TGCGCCAGCAGCTTGGCTGGCAGGGGGGAGGAAAAACTGTTTTTT.